The 9 T cell receptor beta chains in this list originate from one sample, sequenced in a study of blood T cell repertoires in COVID-19. Repertoires were generated with immunoSEQ multiplex PCR, while TCRdb's copy carries only in-frame clones and drops some. The table has about 140,000 clones, approximately 89% seen once. What was sequenced was peripheral blood. These receptors were collected from a human donor in a cohort sampled during active COVID-19.

This sequence joins TRBV4-1 and TRBJ1-5; a possible D gene is TRBD1 (6 bases). Per germline, CDR1 MGHRA and CDR2 YSYEKL. V lost 0 bases, J lost 5 bases, and 17 bases lay in between. This CDR3 contains 17 residues. The CDR3 protein is CASSQDSRQVHHQPQHF. DNA for the CDR3: TGCGCCAGCAGCCAAGATAGCCGACAGGTTCACCATCAGCCCCAGCATTTT.

This chain joins TRBV2 and TRBJ2-1, with D maybe TRBD1 (7 bases). Trimming stripped 6 bases from V and 0 bases from J, with 18 bases between. The CDR3 consists of 17 residues. Germline CDR1 reads SNHLY; CDR2 reads FYNNEI. Here the CDR3 reads CASRDYGWTGSYNEQFF. The CDR3 nucleotides read TGTGCCAGCAGGGACTACGGATGGACAGGCTCCTACAATGAGCAGTTCTTC.

The J gene is TRBJ1-3, the V gene TRBV4-1, with 7 bases identical to TRBD1. The CDR3 runs to 17 residues. Germline-derived CDR1 and CDR2 are MGHRA and YSYEKL. Trimming removed 4 bases from V and 0 bases from J; junction bases left unmatched: 9. The CDR3 is CASSLKVGQSSGNTIYF. Written as DNA, the CDR3 is TGCGCCAGCAGCCTCAAGGTGGGACAGAGCTCTGGAAACACCATATATTTT.

The gene calls are TRBV4-3 and TRBJ1-6; 11 nucleotides align to TRBD1. Trimming took 7 bases from V and 3 from J; bases not matched to a gene: 5. From germline, CDR1 is LGHNA and CDR2 YSLEER. The CDR3 length is 16 residues. The chain's CDR3 is CASTRDRGNYNSPLHF. The CDR3 DNA is TGCGCCAGCACGCGGGACAGGGGGAACTATAATTCACCCCTCCACTTT.

The gene calls are TRBV5-4 and TRBJ2-3, with 8 bases matching TRBD2. The germline CDR1 and CDR2 sequences are SGHNT and YYREEE (reference sequence). The CDR3 runs to 16 residues. V dropped 3 bases and J dropped 2; count of bases not matched to a gene: 8. The CDR3 region is CASSSWVAGNTDTQYF. As DNA, the CDR3 is TGTGCCAGCAGCTCATGGGTAGCGGGGAACACAGATACGCAGTATTTT. Based on the CDR3 plus reference TRBV5-4 and TRBJ2-3, the full variable domain is ETGVTQSPTHLIKTRGQQVTLRCSSQSGHNTVSWYQQALGQGPQFIFQYYREEENGRGNFPPRFSGLQFPNYSSELNVNALELDDSALYLCASSSWVAGNTDTQYFGPGTRLTVL.

The V gene is TRBV9, the J gene TRBJ1-3; 7 bases agree with TRBD1. J was trimmed by 6 bases and V by 1 base; bases with no gene match: 4. There are 14 residues in the CDR3. Germline V lookup: CDR1 SGDLS, CDR2 YYNGEE. This chain's CDR3 is CASSVPGQQNTIYF. The CDR3 DNA is TGTGCCAGCAGCGTACCGGGACAGCAAAACACCATATATTTT.

The J gene is TRBJ2-5, the V gene TRBV5-1; possibly TRBD2 for D (6 bases). Trimming removed 2 bases at V and 1 base at J, with 12 bases between. CDR1 and CDR2 from the germline V gene are SGHRS and YFSETQ. This CDR3 has 15 residues. The CDR3 nucleotides read TGCGCCAGCAGCTTTCTCGCCGGGGGCCAAGAGACCCAGTACTTC. This encodes CASSFLAGGQETQYF.

The chain uses TRBV19 and TRBJ2-2; D possibly corresponds to TRBD1 (6 bases). The CDR3 length is 14 residues. The V gene lost 5 bases and the J gene lost 0 bases, with 7 bases spanning the gap. Germline V gives CDR1 LNHDA, CDR2 SQIVND (reference sequence). The CDR3 nucleotides read TGTGCCAGTAGTGGACAGACGAACACCGGGGAGCTGTTTTTT. Residues: CASSGQTNTGELFF.

The chain uses TRBV5-1 and TRBJ1-5, with D possibly being TRBD1 (6 bases). The V and J ends lost 6 bases and 4 bases respectively, with 11 bases between them. CDR1 and CDR2 (germline): SGHRS, YFSETQ. The CDR3 covers 13 residues. CDR3: CASKGEDNQPQHF. For the CDR3, the DNA is TGCGCCAGCAAGGGGGAAGATAATCAGCCCCAGCATTTT.